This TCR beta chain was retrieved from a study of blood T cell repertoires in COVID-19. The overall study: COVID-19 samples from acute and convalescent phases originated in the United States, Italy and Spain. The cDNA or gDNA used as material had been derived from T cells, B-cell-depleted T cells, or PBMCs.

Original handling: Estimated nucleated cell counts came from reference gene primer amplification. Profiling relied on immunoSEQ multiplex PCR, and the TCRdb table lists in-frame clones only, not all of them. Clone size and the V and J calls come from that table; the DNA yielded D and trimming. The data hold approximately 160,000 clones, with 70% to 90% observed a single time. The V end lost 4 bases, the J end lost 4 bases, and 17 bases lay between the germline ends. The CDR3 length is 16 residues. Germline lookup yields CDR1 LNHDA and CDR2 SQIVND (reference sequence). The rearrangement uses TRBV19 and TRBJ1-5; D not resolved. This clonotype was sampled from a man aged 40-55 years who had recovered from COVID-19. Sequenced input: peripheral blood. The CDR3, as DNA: TGTGCCAGTAGTACCAAAAGCGGGGATTGGAATCAGCCCCAGCATTTT. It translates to CASSTKSGDWNQPQHF. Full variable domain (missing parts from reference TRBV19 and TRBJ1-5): DGGITQSPKYLFRKEGQNVTLSCEQNLNHDAMYWYRQDPGQGLRLIYYSQIVNDFQKGDIAEGYSVSREKKESFPLTVTSAQKNPTAFYLCASSTKSGDWNQPQHFGDGTRLSIL.